The 23 T cell receptor beta chains below were found in one sample sequenced in a study of control samples from healthy donors and cancer patients. Repertoires were generated with immunoSEQ multiplex PCR, while TCRdb's copy carries only in-frame clones and drops some. This table holds over 100,000 clones, approximately 90% found once. Sequencing was performed on blood. Receptors were obtained from a woman aged 45-65 years in good health.

The chain is built from TRBV4-1 and TRBJ2-3; the match to TRBD2 covers 9 bases. The CDR3 is made up of 18 amino acids. In germline, CDR1 is MGHRA, CDR2 YSYEKL. The J segment lost 0 bases and the V segment lost 0 bases, leaving 7 bases of the junction unmatched. The CDR3, as DNA: TGCGCCAGCAGCCAAGATCTAGCGGGAAGGGGGAGCACAGATACGCAGTATTTT. Encoded protein: CASSQDLAGRGSTDTQYF.

V and J are TRBV5-4 and TRBJ2-3; D is perhaps TRBD2 (6 bases). The CDR3 runs to 16 residues. Germline V CDR1 and CDR2: SGHNT, YYREEE (reference sequence). Trimming stripped 4 bases from V and 2 bases from J, with 17 bases between. This chain's CDR3 is CASSRGSGVFTDTQYF. In DNA form, the CDR3 reads TGTGCCAGCAGCCGCGGATCGGGAGTGTTCACAGATACGCAGTATTTT.

CDR3 residues: CASYDGFAEAFF. For the CDR3, the DNA is TGTGCCAGCTATGACGGGTTCGCTGAAGCTTTCTTT. This sequence joins TRBV6-5 and TRBJ1-1; D remains ambiguous. The CDR3 totals 12 residues. Trimming shortened V by 8 bases and J by 6 bases, and 13 bases separated the two germline ends. Germline V gene data show CDR1 as MNHEY and CDR2 as SVGAGI.

The CDR3 reads CASSVALSQAVTGELFF. CDR3 DNA sequence: TGTGCCAGCAGCGTAGCCCTTTCCCAGGCGGTCACCGGGGAGCTGTTTTTT. This chain joins TRBV9 and TRBJ2-2; unclear D gene. Germline V lookup: CDR1 SGDLS, CDR2 YYNGEE. Trimming pared 0 bases from V and 4 bases from J, leaving 16 bases between. CDR3 length: 17 amino acids.

In its sample, this clone was seen once. The rearrangement uses TRBV6-5 and TRBJ2-5, with a tentative D call TRBD1 (5 bases). CDR1 MNHEY and CDR2 SVGAGI come from the germline V gene. The CDR3 runs to 14 residues. V shed 9 bases and J shed 3 bases, with 17 bases lying between them. For the CDR3, the DNA is TGTGCCAGAAGGGGCCAGGGTGGGAAAGAGACCCAGTACTTC. This translates into CARRGQGGKETQYF.

This sequence joins TRBV6-1 and TRBJ1-1; D is uncertain. V dropped 5 bases and J dropped 6 bases, with 22 bases sitting between them. The CDR3 spans 16 residues. The germline V gene has CDR1 MNHNS and CDR2 SASEGT. CDR3 coding DNA: TGTGCCAGCAGTCAAGGCCCCGAGACCCGAATCTCTGAAGCTTTCTTT. Encoded protein: CASSQGPETRISEAFF.

The rearrangement uses TRBV5-1 and TRBJ2-3, with 7 bases lining up with TRBD2. V shed 5 bases and J 0 bases; nucleotides not matched to a gene: 3. CDR1 and CDR2 (germline): SGHRS, YFSETQ. This CDR3 region has 14 residues. The CDR3 loop is CASRGGRSTDTQYF. CDR3 DNA: TGCGCCAGCAGGGGAGGGAGAAGCACAGATACGCAGTATTTT.

The CDR3 DNA is TGTGCCAGCCGCCACGCCGCCGGGACTAGCGGTTACGAGCAGTACTTC. Its translation is CASRHAAGTSGYEQYF. The chain uses TRBV7-2 and TRBJ2-7, with 11 bases identical to TRBD2. J lost 4 bases, V lost 8 bases, and 13 bases had no gene match. The germline gives CDR1 SGHTA, CDR2 FQGNSA. The CDR3 is 16 residues long. The full variable domain, in which reference TRBV7-2 and TRBJ2-7 provide the parts outside the CDR3, is GAGVSQSPSNKVTEKGKDVELRCDPISGHTALYWYRQSLGQGLEFLIYFQGNSAPDKSGLPSDRFSAERTGGSVSTLTIQRTQQEDSAVYLCASRHAAGTSGYEQYFGPGTRLTVT.

This chain connects TRBV9 to TRBJ1-2; the D gene is possibly TRBD1 (5 bases). Trimming shortened V by 3 bases and J by 4 bases, and 13 bases separated the two germline ends. CDR3 length: 14 residues. Germline-derived CDR1 and CDR2 are SGDLS and YYNGEE. The CDR3 sequence: CASSAPGYGYGYTF. In DNA, the CDR3 is TGTGCCAGCAGCGCTCCAGGGTATGGCTATGGCTACACCTTC.

The V and J genes are TRBV7-9 and TRBJ1-5; TRBD1 aligns across 8 bases. J gave up 3 bases and V 5 bases, and 3 bases lay outside the gene matches. The CDR3 is 14 residues long. Germline lookup yields CDR1 SEHNR and CDR2 FQNEAQ (reference sequence). CDR3 nucleotides: TGTGCCAGCAGCCTACAGGGGGTCAATCAGCCCCAGCATTTT. Its translation: CASSLQGVNQPQHF.

The V and J genes are TRBV27 and TRBJ2-3; no clear D. Germline V gene sequence: CDR1 MNHEY, CDR2 SMNVEV (reference sequence). Trimming pared 0 bases from V and 1 base from J, leaving 8 bases between. The CDR3 covers 15 residues. CDR3 amino acids: CASSLSHPGTDTQYF. CDR3 DNA: TGTGCCAGCAGTTTATCCCACCCTGGCACAGATACGCAGTATTTT.

The V gene is TRBV7-3, the J gene TRBJ2-1; tentatively, D is TRBD2 (7 bases). Germline lookup yields CDR1 SGHTA and CDR2 FQGTGA. CDR3 length: 17 amino acids. Trimming pared 5 bases from V and 7 bases from J, leaving 24 bases between. CDR3 nucleotide sequence: TGTGCCAGCAGCCCATTGGCGAGCGGGGTTAGGGGGAATGAGCAGTTCTTC. Translated: CASSPLASGVRGNEQFF.

V and J are TRBV6-5 and TRBJ2-5; D is undetermined. CDR3 size: 15 residues. CDR1 and CDR2 (germline): MNHEY, SVGAGI. V was trimmed by 3 bases and J by 0 bases, leaving 11 bases between them. CDR3 loop: CASSYYSRDQETQYF. For the CDR3, the DNA is TGTGCCAGCAGTTATTACTCGCGAGACCAAGAGACCCAGTACTTC.

J is TRBJ1-2 and V is TRBV5-4; D gene uncertain. The CDR3 extends over 14 amino acids. CDR1 is SGHNT and CDR2 is YYREEE in the germline V gene (reference sequence). V shed 0 bases and J shed 7 bases, with 13 bases lying between them. The CDR3 sequence is CASSLAPRTFGYTF. The CDR3 DNA sequence: TGTGCCAGCAGCTTGGCCCCCAGGACCTTTGGCTACACCTTC.

The chain carries TRBV24-1 and TRBJ2-3; 7 nucleotides align to TRBD1. V was pared by 6 bases and J by 5 bases, with 10 bases of the junction left unmatched. Looked up from germline, CDR1 is KGHDR and CDR2 is SFDVKD. This CDR3 region has 15 residues. The DNA for the CDR3 is TGTGCCACCAGTTCGGACAGGTTGAGTATAGATACGCAGTATTTT. Residues: CATSSDRLSIDTQYF.

V gene TRBV5-1 combines with J gene TRBJ1-1; 7 nucleotides align to TRBD1. V shed 0 bases, J shed 2 bases, and the junction held 7 bases outside the gene matches. The germline V gene has CDR1 SGHRS and CDR2 YFSETQ. The CDR3 has 16 amino acids. The chain's CDR3 is CASSLGAGGINTEAFF. For the CDR3, the DNA is TGCGCCAGCAGCTTGGGGGCAGGGGGGATAAACACTGAAGCTTTCTTT.

This CDR3 reads CAISFGQTYEQYF. The DNA of the CDR3 is TGTGCCATCAGCTTTGGACAGACCTACGAGCAGTACTTC. The chain couples TRBV10-3 to TRBJ2-7; perhaps TRBD1 as D (6 bases). Trimming shortened V by 6 bases and J by 2 bases, and 11 bases separated the two germline ends. The CDR3 covers 13 residues. Germline-derived CDR1 and CDR2 are ENHRY and SYGVKD.

V usage is TRBV3-1 (or the pseudogene TRBV3-2) and J usage is TRBJ1-5, with 7 bases lining up with TRBD1. The CDR3 totals 16 residues. With 5 bases clipped from V and 6 bases from J, the junction kept 13 bases outside the gene matches. Germline loops: CDR1 LGHDT, CDR2 YNNKEL (reference sequence). The CDR3 is CASSSRQGGIGQPQHF. In nucleotides, the CDR3 is TGTGCCAGCAGCTCTCGACAGGGAGGAATAGGTCAGCCCCAGCATTTT.

This rearrangement joins TRBV12-5 to TRBJ2-7; D possibly uses TRBD1 or TRBD2 (5 bases each). Germline CDR1 and CDR2: LGHNT and FRNRAP. This CDR3 contains 15 residues. Trimming pared 0 bases from V and 6 bases from J, leaving 15 bases between. CDR3 sequence reads: CASGLVLGQRGEQYF. In nucleotides, the CDR3 is TGTGCTAGTGGTTTGGTACTTGGACAACGGGGCGAGCAGTACTTC.

The V gene is TRBV14, the J gene TRBJ2-5; D could derive from TRBD1 or TRBD2 (6 bases each). The V and J ends lost 4 bases and 7 bases respectively, with 10 bases between them. The CDR3 is made up of 12 amino acids. The germline CDR1 and CDR2 sequences are SGHDN and FVKESK. The CDR3 region has the DNA TGTGCCAGCAGCCTCGGGGGCCGGACCCAGTACTTC. Encoded protein: CASSLGGRTQYF.

The V call is TRBV5-1, the J call TRBJ2-7; either TRBD1 or TRBD2 may fit D (5 bases each). The V and J ends lost 0 bases and 3 bases respectively, with 13 bases between them. This CDR3 is 15 amino acids long. Germline assignment: CDR1 SGHRS and CDR2 YFSETQ. The CDR3: CASSLDRDLHYEQYF. Written as DNA, the CDR3 is TGCGCCAGCAGCTTGGACCGGGACCTACACTACGAGCAGTACTTC. Together with reference TRBV5-1 and TRBJ2-7, the CDR3 gives the full variable domain: KAGVTQTPRYLIKTRGQQVTLSCSPISGHRSVSWYQQTPGQGLQFLFEYFSETQRNKGNFPGRFSGRQFSNSRSEMNVSTLELGDSALYLCASSLDRDLHYEQYFGPGTRLTVT.

This clone was picked up one time. The sample carries other DNA sequences with the same CDR3. The chain couples TRBV30 to TRBJ2-3, with D unresolved. V was trimmed by 2 bases and J by 5 bases, leaving 8 bases between them. The CDR3 extends over 12 amino acids. Germline loops: CDR1 GTSNPN, CDR2 SVGIG (reference sequence). CDR3 loop: CAWSIRRDTQYF. CDR3 bases: TGTGCCTGGAGTATTAGGAGAGATACGCAGTATTTT.

The chain recombines TRBV7-2 with TRBJ2-5; D may be TRBD1 (5 bases). The V end was cut by 5 bases, the J end by 1 base, with 11 bases between. From germline, CDR1 is SGHTA and CDR2 FQGNSA. There are 14 residues in the CDR3. CDR3 in DNA: TGTGCCAGCAGCCCCCAGGGTCGCCAAGAGACCCAGTACTTC. It codes for CASSPQGRQETQYF.